This TCR beta chain was recovered during a study of a mutant IDH1 vaccine in newly diagnosed glioma. For the study at large: Treatment recipients were approximately 62% male and about 40% female, and their mean age was around 40 years. Study-level results: Immune responses arising from the vaccine appeared in about 95% of patients.

Sample time point: week 35, safety follow-up. In every dose of vaccine, 300 ug of mutant IDH1 20-mer peptide was given alongside topical imiquimod. Trimming stripped 2 bases from V and 4 bases from J, with 14 bases between. Per the germline V gene, CDR1 is SGHTA and CDR2 is FQGNSA. The CDR3 is 15 amino acids. Some clones are missing from TCRdb's copy, which holds only in-frame ones; the method was immunoSEQ multiplex PCR. The profile shows 60,000 or so clones, approximately 81% of them singletons. To note about this clone: Its target is unknown.

The V gene is TRBV7-2, the J gene TRBJ2-5; D is unresolved. The sequence came from a man aged 30-40 years with glioma. The source material was PBMCs, sampled from a glioma patient whose treatment included an IDH1 peptide vaccine. The CDR3 region has the DNA TGTGCCAGCAGCTTACAGGCTCGTACCAGAGAGACCCAGTACTTC. Protein: CASSLQARTRETQYF.